These 20 T cell receptor beta chains came from one sample sequenced in a study of blood T cells in healthy people across ages. Using a J-beta primer mix together with a sample-barcoded 5' primer, a second PCR was run for about 6 to 11 cycles. A single record per CDR3 protein comes from TCRdb applying MiXCR to the 5' RACE reads. The data show 1.5 million to 2 million distinct CDR3 sequences, with 25% to 30% seen just once and about 7.7% held by the top ten. Sequencing was done on a sample of blood. Receptor source: a young woman in good health.

The V gene is TRBV5-1, the J gene TRBJ2-7; the D gene is possibly TRBD2 (5 bases). Germline assignment: CDR1 SGHRS and CDR2 YFSETQ. The CDR3 is 12 residues long. V was shortened by 1 base and J by 5 bases, with 7 bases between the two germline ends. The CDR3 nucleotides are TGCGCCAGCAGCTTGCCGAGGGACGAGCAGTACTTC. Translated: CASSLPRDEQYF.

This clonotype was counted at least ten times. The chain couples TRBV4-1 to TRBJ2-5; D is possibly TRBD1 (6 bases). Germline V CDR1 and CDR2: MGHRA, YSYEKL. CDR3 length: 13 amino acids. The V end lost 4 bases, the J end lost 2 bases, and 8 bases lay between the germline ends. The CDR3 sequence: CASSRTAQETQYF. The CDR3 nucleotides are TGCGCCAGCAGCCGGACAGCTCAAGAGACCCAGTACTTC.

In this sample, this clonotype turned up a few times. The CDR3, as DNA: TGTGCCAGCACCGCACAGAGCTATGGCTACACCTTC. Translated: CASTAQSYGYTF. The rearrangement uses TRBV12-3 or TRBV12-4 and TRBJ1-2; D uncertain. The CDR3 is 12 amino acids. V was pared by 7 bases and J by 4 bases, with 10 bases between.

This clonotype has a count of ten or more. The chain carries TRBV28 and TRBJ2-1; no reliable D call. The germline V gene has CDR1 MDHEN and CDR2 SYDVKM. V was clipped by 8 bases and J by 9 bases, with 14 bases between them. The CDR3 runs 12 residues. The CDR3 nucleotides are TGTGCCAGCTCCATCGACATCCGTGAGCAGTTCTTC. This translates into CASSIDIREQFF.

The rearrangement uses TRBV5-1 and TRBJ2-1; weak D call: TRBD2 (6 bases). Germline V lookup: CDR1 SGHRS, CDR2 YFSETQ. CDR3 length: 14 amino acids. Trimming took 4 bases from V and 8 from J, leaving 16 bases between them. The CDR3, as DNA: TGCGCCAGCAGCAATTCAGGAGGGACCGATGAGCAGTTCTTC. Its translation is CASSNSGGTDEQFF.

The CDR3 sequence is CSAIDGLAGEDEQFF. CDR3 DNA sequence: TGCAGTGCCATAGATGGACTAGCGGGAGAGGATGAGCAGTTCTTC. The rearrangement joins TRBV20-1 to TRBJ2-1; TRBD2 agrees at 13 bases. Germline CDR1 reads DFQATT; CDR2 reads SNEGSKA (reference sequence). With V trimmed by 6 bases and J by 8 bases, 10 bases remained unmatched. CDR3 size: 15 residues.

About this clonotype: This may be a read error, as it is one base from a much larger clone. This chain joins TRBV29-1 and TRBJ2-5; 7 nucleotides match TRBD1. The CDR3 runs 13 residues. The junction had 12 bases not matched to a gene; V was cut back by 7 bases and J by 7 bases. From germline, CDR1 is SQVTM and CDR2 ANQGSEA. CDR3 in DNA: TGCAGCGGAAGACAGGGACCCCGAGGGACCCAGTACTTC. It specifies CSGRQGPRGTQYF.

A few counts support this clonotype. The V gene is TRBV6-2 or TRBV6-3, the J gene TRBJ2-6, with D possibly matching TRBD1 (6 bases). Germline assignment: CDR1 MNHEY and CDR2 SVGEGT. The V gene lost 6 bases and the J gene lost 0 bases, with 15 bases spanning the gap. There are 17 residues in the CDR3. DNA of the CDR3: TGTGCCAGCAGGCTAGGGACACTAAGCTCTGGGGCCAACGTCCTGACTTTC. This encodes CASRLGTLSSGANVLTF.

This clonotype came up many times. The chain links TRBV20-1 to TRBJ1-2, with D possibly TRBD1 on 5 matching bases. V lost 1 base, J lost 2 bases, and 17 bases lay in between. Germline V CDR1 and CDR2: DFQATT, SNEGSKA (reference sequence). The CDR3 totals 16 residues. This CDR3 reads CSARVSGGATNYGYTF. The CDR3 DNA is TGCAGTGCTAGAGTCTCTGGAGGGGCGACCAACTATGGCTACACCTTC.

This clonotype appeared a few times. At one end, the junction sequence differs from germline, possibly due to a read error. This chain joins TRBV6-2 or TRBV6-3 and TRBJ2-7; no firm D call. CDR1 MNHEY and CDR2 SVGEGT come from the germline V gene. The CDR3 has 11 amino acids. In DNA form, the CDR3 reads TGTGCCAACAGTTACTCCAACGAGCAGTACTTC. Residues: CANSYSNEQYF.

This clonotype has only a few counts. The chain links TRBV6-6 to TRBJ1-6; TRBD1 matches 8 bases. The CDR3 spans 16 residues. CDR1 is MNHNY, CDR2 SVGAGI, per germline (reference sequence). With 6 bases clipped from V and 7 bases from J, the junction kept 11 bases outside the gene matches. The CDR3 DNA is TGTGCCAGCAGACATGATGAGACAGGGGAGAATTCACCCCTCCACTTT. This sequence encodes CASRHDETGENSPLHF.

The V and J genes are TRBV7-9 and TRBJ1-1, with a weak D call TRBD1 (6 bases). The germline CDR1 and CDR2 sequences are SEHNR and FQNEAQ (reference sequence). V lost 0 bases and J lost 5, with 13 bases in between. The CDR3 consists of 15 residues. The CDR3, as DNA: TGTGCCAGCAGCTTAGCCGCAGGGGTTAGGACTGAAGCTTTCTTT. It codes for CASSLAAGVRTEAFF.

The sample holds many counts of this clonotype. This chain links TRBV18 with TRBJ1-5, with no clear D. Germline CDR1 and CDR2: KGHSH and LQKENI. The V gene lost 6 bases and the J gene lost 5 bases, with 11 bases spanning the gap. The CDR3 extends over 13 amino acids. CDR3 protein: CASSPGEDQPQHF. As DNA, the CDR3 is TGTGCCAGCTCGCCTGGGGAGGATCAGCCCCAGCATTTT.

The chain recombines TRBV28 with TRBJ2-1; TRBD2 agrees at 11 bases. CDR1 MDHEN and CDR2 SYDVKM come from the germline V gene. The CDR3 has 14 residues. V trimming: 5 bases; J trimming: 5 bases; junction bases outside the gene matches: 2. CDR3: CASSIAGGNNEQFF. The DNA of the CDR3 is TGTGCCAGCAGTATAGCGGGGGGGAACAATGAGCAGTTCTTC.

This clonotype was seen many times. The chain combines TRBV6-6 with TRBJ2-3, with 9 bases identical to TRBD2. The CDR3 covers 17 residues. V lost 6 bases, J lost 5 bases, and 15 bases stayed unmatched. CDR1 is MNHNY, CDR2 SVGAGI, per germline (reference sequence). For the CDR3, the DNA is TGTGCCAGCAGACCCGTACCCATGCGGGGGGGAGTAGATACGCAGTATTTT. This gives the protein CASRPVPMRGGVDTQYF.

This sequence joins TRBV4-1 and TRBJ1-4; D gene uncertain. The germline CDR1 and CDR2 sequences are MGHRA and YSYEKL. This CDR3 has 14 residues. Trimming shortened V by 1 base and J by 7 bases, and 10 bases separated the two germline ends. CDR3 DNA sequence: TGCGCCAGCAGCCAAGCGGCCCAACCTGAAAAACTGTTTTTT. Encoded protein: CASSQAAQPEKLFF.

Worth noting for this clonotype: A read error may produce the germline difference seen at one junction end. The rearrangement uses TRBV7-2 and TRBJ2-1; D ambiguous. The CDR3 is made up of 15 amino acids. CDR1 is SGHTA and CDR2 is FQGNSA in the germline V gene. The CDR3 region has the DNA TGTGCCGGCAGCTCTGTGCTAGGACGGAACGGTGAGCAGTTCTTC. Amino acids: CAGSSVLGRNGEQFF. The full variable domain, completed using reference TRBV7-2 and TRBJ2-1, is GAGVSQSPSNKVTEKGKDVELRCDPISGHTALYWYRQSLGQGLEFLIYFQGNSAPDKSGLPSDRFSAERTGGSVSTLTIQRTQQEDSAVYLCAGSSVLGRNGEQFFGPGTRLTVL.

With respect to this clonotype: At one of its ends the junction is not consistent with the germline gene, which may arise from a read error. This sequence joins TRBV5-6 and TRBJ2-3; maybe TRBD1 (7 bases). The CDR3 consists of 18 residues. Germline-derived CDR1 and CDR2 are SGHDT and YYEEEE. CDR3: CASSLGGGQGGFTGTQYF. The CDR3 bases are TGTGCCAGCAGCCTGGGTGGAGGGCAGGGGGGATTCACAGGTACGCAGTATTTT.

The gene calls are TRBV6-2 or TRBV6-3 and TRBJ2-1; 10 bases align to TRBD2. Germline CDR1 reads MNHEY; CDR2 reads SVGEGT. V shed 3 bases, J shed 7 bases, and the junction held 12 bases outside the gene matches. There are 17 residues in the CDR3. As DNA, the CDR3 is TGTGCCAGCAGTTATAACCAGCGGGAGGGCCGTTGGAATGAGCAGTTCTTC. This sequence encodes CASSYNQREGRWNEQFF.

The J gene is TRBJ2-7, the V gene TRBV14, with D possibly being TRBD2 (5 bases). Germline assignment: CDR1 SGHDN and CDR2 FVKESK. This CDR3 is built from 14 residues. V gave up 4 bases and J gave up 3 bases, with 13 bases separating them. CDR3: CASSLLELVYEQYF. In DNA form, the CDR3 reads TGTGCCAGCAGCCTCTTAGAACTAGTCTACGAGCAGTACTTC.